The present entry profiles one TCR beta chain with its context. Its antigen remains unknown. TCRdb's table, derived via immunoSEQ multiplex PCR, lists solely in-frame clones and lacks some. The sample includes 12,000 to 15,000 clones, roughly 84% of them seen just once. The sample belongs to a study of T cells in localized non-small cell lung cancer. Broader study findings: Of the tissues analyzed, uninvolved adjacent lung showed maximal T cell clonality, greater than tumor. Sequencing covered just one tumor region, so heterogeneity cannot be ruled out. Longer overall survival was seen with higher T cell density measured in blood. Appearance in adjacent lung was seen for a median approximately 60 of the top 100 tumor clones.

Germline CDR1 is SGHKS and CDR2 is YYEKEE (reference sequence). The germline V and J ends were trimmed by 3 bases and 8 bases, with 18 bases remaining between them. The CDR3 length is 16 residues. This clonotype was sampled from a female donor over 55 with stage I squamous cell lung carcinoma. The material was peripheral blood, obtained before any cancer treatment. V usage is TRBV5-5 and J usage is TRBJ1-6; the D gene is possibly TRBD1 (5 bases). The CDR3 coding sequence is TGTGCCAGCAGCTCGGAGACGGGGGGAATCGATTCACCCCTCCACTTT. This encodes CASSSETGGIDSPLHF.